This T cell receptor (beta chain) was captured in a study of T cell responses to AZD1222 COVID-19 vaccine. Whole-study context: Second-dose intervals of approximately 4 or approximately 12 weeks were pooled.

The assay was immunoSEQ multiplex PCR, and TCRdb's table has in-frame clones only and misses some. This table has roughly 79,000 clones, 70% to 85% appearing once. Regarding this clone: The target antigen is unknown.

Study-wide points: Spike-specific TCR breadth and depth were elevated following two AZD1222 doses.

This CDR3 is 17 amino acids long. The germline gives CDR1 MNHEY, CDR2 SMNVEV (reference sequence). Trimming cost V 0 bases and J 0 bases, with 14 bases left between them. Specimen: peripheral blood, collected on day 0 of AZD1222 vaccination. The receptor comes from an adult in good health. The chain recombines TRBV27 with TRBJ1-1, with D maybe TRBD1 (5 bases). The CDR3 DNA is TGTGCCAGCAGTTTATCGGGGAGACAGTCGTTGAACACTGAAGCTTTCTTT. Encoded protein: CASSLSGRQSLNTEAFF.